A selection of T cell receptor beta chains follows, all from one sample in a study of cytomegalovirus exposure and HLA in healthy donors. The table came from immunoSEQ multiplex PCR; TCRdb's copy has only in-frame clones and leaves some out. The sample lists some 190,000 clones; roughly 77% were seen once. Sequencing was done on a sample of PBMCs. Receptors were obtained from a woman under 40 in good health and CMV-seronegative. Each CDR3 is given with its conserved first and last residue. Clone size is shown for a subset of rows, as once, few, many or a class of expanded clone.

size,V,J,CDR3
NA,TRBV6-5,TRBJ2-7,CASSSPSFGAYEQYF
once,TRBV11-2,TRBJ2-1,CASSRLSNEQFF
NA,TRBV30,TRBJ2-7,CAWKGASYEQYF
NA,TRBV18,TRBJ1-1,CASSLQGTNMNTEAFF
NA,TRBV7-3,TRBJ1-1,CASSRGGYGEAFF
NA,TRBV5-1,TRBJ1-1,CASSQNRDSTEAFF
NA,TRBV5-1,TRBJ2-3,CASSLLPADTQYF
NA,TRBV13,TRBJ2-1,CASSLALRGGALTNEQFF
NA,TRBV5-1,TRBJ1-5,CASSLAGDQPQHF
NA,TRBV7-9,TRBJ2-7,CASSSLAGGYYEQYF
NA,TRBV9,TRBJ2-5,CASSVAFEAGLKETQYF
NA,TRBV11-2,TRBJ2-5,CASSRAGQGAEETQYF
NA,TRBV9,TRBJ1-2,CASSVESERASNYGYTF
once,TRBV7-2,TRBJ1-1,CASSFSDKGTAFF
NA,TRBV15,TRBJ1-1,CATSGRREGEIGTEAFF
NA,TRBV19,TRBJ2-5,CASSEISGGPQETQYF
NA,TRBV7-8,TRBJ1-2,CASSKTEPLANYGYTF
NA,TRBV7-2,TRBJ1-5,CASSLEAGVGQPQHF
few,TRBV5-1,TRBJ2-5,CASSARGTAETQYF
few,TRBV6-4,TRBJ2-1,CASSEAGGSYNEQFF
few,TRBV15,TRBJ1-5,CATSRDESIMGHSNQPQHF
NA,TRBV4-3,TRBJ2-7,CASSQEARGHEQYF
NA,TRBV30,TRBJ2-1,CAWSVSEAYNEQFF